One sample yielded the 8 T cell receptor beta chains listed below, sequenced in a study of a mutant IDH1 vaccine in newly diagnosed glioma. As to time point: week 47, end of study. In the vaccine, a single dose held 300 ug of the mutant IDH1 20-mer peptide, along with topical imiquimod. Sequencing was performed with immunoSEQ multiplex PCR; in TCRdb, only in-frame clones are kept and a portion is missing. This table has more than 50,000 clones, less than 75% appearing once. These receptors lack a known antigen. The sample consisted of peripheral blood mononuclear cells (PBMCs), taken from a glioma patient whose treatment included an IDH1 peptide vaccine. The source of these receptors is a man aged 40-55 years with glioma. Some clones in this sample may be carry-over from other donors' samples.

This chain joins TRBV25-1 and TRBJ1-2; D unclear. Germline CDR1 MGHDK, CDR2 SYGVNS. Trimming removed 6 bases from V and 3 bases from J, with 8 bases in between. The CDR3 has 12 residues. This CDR3 reads CASSNAYYGYTF. CDR3 in DNA: TGTGCCAGCAGCAACGCCTACTATGGCTACACCTTC.

The V gene is TRBV6-5, the J gene TRBJ2-2; D gene unclear. V lost 3 bases, J lost 4 bases, and 12 bases lay in between. This CDR3 has 15 amino acids. Germline CDR1 and CDR2: MNHEY and SVGAGI. Written as DNA, the CDR3 is TGTGCCAGCAGTTATTTTAATCAACCCACCGGGGAGCTGTTTTTT. Protein: CASSYFNQPTGELFF.

CDR3 residues: CASSLATGTGAGNTIYF. The CDR3 DNA reads TGTGCCAGCAGCTTAGCGACCGGGACAGGGGCTGGAAACACCATATATTTT. This chain joins TRBV7-6 and TRBJ1-3, with TRBD1 matching over 10 bases. The ends lost 0 bases at V and 2 bases at J; junction bases unmatched: 4. Germline V CDR1 and CDR2: SGHVS, FNYEAQ. The CDR3 totals 17 residues.

This chain links TRBV30 with TRBJ1-1; TRBD1 might be the D (5 bases). The germline V and J ends were trimmed by 2 bases and 6 bases, with 13 bases remaining between them. The CDR3 is 13 residues long. Germline V gene lookup returns CDR1 GTSNPN and CDR2 SVGIG (reference sequence). The CDR3 sequence: CAWSYAGRPEAFF. As DNA, the CDR3 is TGTGCCTGGAGTTATGCAGGGAGGCCTGAAGCTTTCTTT.

V and J are TRBV5-1 and TRBJ1-6; TRBD1 agrees at 8 bases. Germline CDR1 reads SGHRS; CDR2 reads YFSETQ. The CDR3 covers 14 residues. J gave up 5 bases and V 5 bases, and 3 bases lay outside the gene matches. As DNA, the CDR3 is TGCGCCAGCAGTACGGGACAGGATAATTCACCCCTCCACTTT. Its protein is CASSTGQDNSPLHF.

The CDR3, as DNA: TGTGCCAGCACCACCCCGGGGACTAGCCGTAGGGAGACCCAGTACTTC. Residues: CASTTPGTSRRETQYF. The chain couples TRBV7-6 to TRBJ2-5; TRBD2 matches 9 bases. The germline V gene has CDR1 SGHVS and CDR2 FNYEAQ. The length of the CDR3 is 16 residues. Unmatched junction bases numbered 14, after V lost 7 bases and J lost 5 bases.

This clone was counted between two and nine times. The CDR3: CASSIRSGPGYEQYF. CDR3 coding DNA: TGTGCCAGTAGTATCAGGTCCGGGCCGGGCTACGAGCAGTACTTC. The chain employs TRBV19 and TRBJ2-7, with D unresolved. From germline, CDR1 is LNHDA and CDR2 SQIVND (reference sequence). This CDR3 is built from 15 residues. V lost 3 bases to trimming and J lost 3 bases, with 15 bases between them.

This clone was detected only a few times. V is TRBV9 and J is TRBJ1-1, with 7 bases lining up with TRBD1. After removal of 3 bases from V and 6 bases from J, the junction contained 5 bases not matched to a gene. Germline V gene lookup returns CDR1 SGDLS and CDR2 YYNGEE. The CDR3 runs to 13 residues. In DNA, the CDR3 is TGTGCCAGCAGCGGAACAGGGGACCCTGAAGCTTTCTTT. Protein: CASSGTGDPEAFF.